The source of this T cell receptor beta chain is a study of CD8 T cells in ankylosing spondylitis. Study-level results: Disease-linked clones bore a CD8+ phenotype, appearing relatively rarely in peripheral blood. Several of the motif variants were reported before in synovial fluid and blood from reactive arthritis. What seemed typical of ankylosing spondylitis blood was a TCR beta motif built from about 8 highly homologous variants. Significant enrichment of disease-linked clones was reported in matched ankylosing spondylitis synovial fluid.

Germline CDR1 and CDR2: DFQATT and SNEGSKA (reference sequence). This CDR3 contains 10 residues. Scientists made TCR beta libraries using quantitative 5'-RACE with molecular barcodes. TCRdb fed the 5' RACE reads into MiXCR, producing one record per CDR3 protein. The sample records about 220,000 distinct CDR3 sequences, 5.5% to 7.5% being singletons. This clonotype was picked up many times. Its specificity is not known. The sequenced sample was blood, either unsorted or a sorted T cell fraction (not recorded which). The chain uses TRBV20-1 and TRBJ2-1; perhaps D is TRBD1 or TRBD2 (5 bases each). The source is a male donor with ankylosing spondylitis. This CDR3 reads CSWGYNEQFF. The CDR3 region has the DNA TGCAGCTGGGGGTACAATGAGCAGTTCTTC.